Below, 3 T cell receptor beta chains from the same sample are listed, as sequenced in a study of identical twins. TCRdb processed the 5' RACE reads anew with MiXCR; each CDR3 protein has one entry. The profile covers 310,000 or so distinct CDR3 sequences, with 9.5% appearing a single time and around 7.1% taken by the ten largest. This sample was shared with a second study, whose subject was yellow fever vaccine responses in identical twins.

Material: CD8+ T cells sorted from blood. The receptors were gathered from a woman under 30 in good health.

V gene TRBV28 combines with J gene TRBJ2-1; 7 bases are a match to TRBD2. This CDR3 comprises 15 residues. V lost 4 bases, J lost 3 bases, and 6 bases stayed unmatched. Germline loops: CDR1 MDHEN, CDR2 SYDVKM. Here the CDR3 reads CASSSKRDLYNEQFF. CDR3 in DNA: TGTGCCAGCAGTTCAAAGCGGGACCTCTACAATGAGCAGTTCTTC.

This clonotype was picked up a small number of times. This chain uses TRBV19 with TRBJ2-1, with D unresolved. Trimming took off 5 bases at V and 0 bases at J, with 11 bases between the two ends. CDR1 is LNHDA, CDR2 SQIVND, per germline (reference sequence). The CDR3 spans 15 residues. The CDR3 nucleotides are TGTGCCAGTAGTGCCGACTCTTACTCCTACAATGAGCAGTTCTTC. It is translated as CASSADSYSYNEQFF.

This clonotype was counted ten times or more. V gene TRBV5-1 combines with J gene TRBJ1-1, with 7 bases fitting TRBD1. This CDR3 spans 16 amino acids. Per the germline V gene, CDR1 is SGHRS and CDR2 is YFSETQ. With 4 bases clipped from V and 0 bases from J, the junction kept 9 bases outside the gene matches. CDR3 residues: CASSPYQGDMNTEAFF. CDR3 nucleotide sequence: TGCGCCAGCAGCCCGTATCAGGGGGATATGAACACTGAAGCTTTCTTT.